The sequence of this T cell receptor (beta chain) was determined in a study of control samples from healthy donors and cancer patients. The CDR3 is made up of 13 amino acids. The germline gives CDR1 LGHNA, CDR2 YNFKEQ. V lost 0 bases and J 8 bases, leaving 10 bases between the germline ends. The data were produced by immunoSEQ multiplex PCR, yet TCRdb's version contains in-frame clones alone and is incomplete. Of under 150,000 clones listed, nearly 90% are singletons. What was sequenced was PBMCs. The receptor was isolated from a man between 50 and 59 years old with head and neck cancer. V gene TRBV4-2 combines with J gene TRBJ1-2, with D unclear. CDR3 in amino acids: CASSQEMGRGYTF. As DNA, the CDR3 is TGTGCCAGCAGCCAAGAGATGGGTCGGGGCTACACCTTC.